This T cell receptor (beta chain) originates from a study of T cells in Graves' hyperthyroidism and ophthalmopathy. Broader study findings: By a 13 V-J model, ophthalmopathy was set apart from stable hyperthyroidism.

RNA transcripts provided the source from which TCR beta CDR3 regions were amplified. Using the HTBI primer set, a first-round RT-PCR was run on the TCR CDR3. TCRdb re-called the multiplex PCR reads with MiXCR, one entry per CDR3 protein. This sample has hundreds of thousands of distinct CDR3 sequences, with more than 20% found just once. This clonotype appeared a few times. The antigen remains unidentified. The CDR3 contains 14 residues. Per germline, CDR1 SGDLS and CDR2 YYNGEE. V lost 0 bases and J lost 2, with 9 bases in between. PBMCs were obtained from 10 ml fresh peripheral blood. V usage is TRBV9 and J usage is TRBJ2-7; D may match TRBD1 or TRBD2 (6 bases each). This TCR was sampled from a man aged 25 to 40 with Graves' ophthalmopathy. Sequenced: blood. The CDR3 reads CASSVEEGAYEQYF. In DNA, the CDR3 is TGTGCCAGCAGCGTAGAGGAGGGGGCCTACGAGCAGTACTTC.